The present TCR beta chain was sequenced within a study of liver allograft versus peripheral blood T cells (TCRdb year 2020). About the investigation overall: The study compared the T cell receptor repertoires present in transplanted livers with the repertoires present in the peripheral blood of liver transplant recipients. Overall study results and their limits: T cell receptor repertoires inside liver allografts were reported to differ from those detected in peripheral blood.

CDR1 is given as MNHEY and CDR2 as SMNVEV, both from the germline V gene (reference sequence). Trimming at the junction amounts to 8 bases on V and 2 bases on J, and the germline ends lie 15 bases apart. Its CDR3 holds 15 amino acids, cysteine through phenylalanine. Left in the record is the CDR3 DNA by itself, 45 bases read in frame from the first base. This clonotype is termed large (0.1 to 1%). Its specific antigen is unknown. No qualities accompany the bases; no much larger clone lies one base away. Instrument on record: Illumina MiSeq. The raw public reads went through TCRdb reprocessing: fastp at Q25, MiXCR clone calling, in-frame beta chains kept. Each CDR3 protein gets just one entry, which takes the most common genes and DNA from the rows behind it. Recorded for this sample are just over 6,500 distinct CDR3 sequences; around 15% of them occurred a single time. About 3% of the sample belongs to the ten largest clones.

The receptor's source is a human patient who had a liver transplant. Some T cells may have been brought in with the graft after a transplant. The rearranged segments are TRBV27 and TRBJ2-2; the D gene assignment is perhaps TRBD1 or TRBD2, with each matching 6 bases. CDR3 reads: CASAFGGDNTGELFF. The DNA is TGTGCCAGCGCCTTCGGGGGCGATAACACCGGGGAGCTGTTTTTT.